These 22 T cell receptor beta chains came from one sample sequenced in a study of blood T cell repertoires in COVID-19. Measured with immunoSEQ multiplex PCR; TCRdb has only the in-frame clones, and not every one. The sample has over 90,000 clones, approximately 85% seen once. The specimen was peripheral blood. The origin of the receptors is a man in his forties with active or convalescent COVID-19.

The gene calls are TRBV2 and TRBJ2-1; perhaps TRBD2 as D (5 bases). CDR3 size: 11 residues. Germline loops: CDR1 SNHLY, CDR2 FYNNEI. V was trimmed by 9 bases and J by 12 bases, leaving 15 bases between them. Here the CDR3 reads CASGRSAGQFF. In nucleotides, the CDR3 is TGTGCCAGTGGGCGGAGCGCGGGGCAGTTCTTC.

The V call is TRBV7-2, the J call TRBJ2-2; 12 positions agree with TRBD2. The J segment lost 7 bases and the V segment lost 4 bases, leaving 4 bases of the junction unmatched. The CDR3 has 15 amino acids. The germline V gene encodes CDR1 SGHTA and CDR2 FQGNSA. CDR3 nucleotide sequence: TGTGCCAGCAGCTGGACTAGCGGGGTTGTCGGGGAGCTGTTTTTT. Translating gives CASSWTSGVVGELFF. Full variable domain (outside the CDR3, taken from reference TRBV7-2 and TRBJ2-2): GAGVSQSPSNKVTEKGKDVELRCDPISGHTALYWYRQSLGQGLEFLIYFQGNSAPDKSGLPSDRFSAERTGGSVSTLTIQRTQQEDSAVYLCASSWTSGVVGELFFGEGSRLTVL.

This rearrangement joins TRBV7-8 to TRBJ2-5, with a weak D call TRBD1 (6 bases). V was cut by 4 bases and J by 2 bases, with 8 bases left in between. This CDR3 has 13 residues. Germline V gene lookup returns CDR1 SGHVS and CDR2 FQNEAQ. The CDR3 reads CASSSGQQETQYF. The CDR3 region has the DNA TGTGCCAGCAGCTCAGGACAGCAAGAGACCCAGTACTTC.

The CDR3 bases are TGTGCCAGCAGTGACCGGTATAGCAATCAGCCCCAGCATTTT. This gives the protein CASSDRYSNQPQHF. The V gene is TRBV2, the J gene TRBJ1-5; no reliable D call. Between the trimmed V and J ends, which lost 3 bases and 0 bases, there was a span of 6 bases. This CDR3 comprises 14 residues. Germline V gene data show CDR1 as SNHLY and CDR2 as FYNNEI.

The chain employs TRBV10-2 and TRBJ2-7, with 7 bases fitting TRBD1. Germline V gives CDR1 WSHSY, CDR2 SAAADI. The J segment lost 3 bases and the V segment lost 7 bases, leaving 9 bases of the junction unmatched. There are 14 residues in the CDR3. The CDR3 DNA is TGCGCCAGCAACCCGGGACAGAATCTCTACGAGCAGTACTTC. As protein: CASNPGQNLYEQYF.

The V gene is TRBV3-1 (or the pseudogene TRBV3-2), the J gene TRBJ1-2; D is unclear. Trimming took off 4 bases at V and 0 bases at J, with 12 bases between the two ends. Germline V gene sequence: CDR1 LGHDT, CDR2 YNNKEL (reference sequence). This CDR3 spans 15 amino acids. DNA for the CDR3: TGTGCCAGCAGCCTTAAACGGGGATCTAACTATGGCTACACCTTC. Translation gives CASSLKRGSNYGYTF.

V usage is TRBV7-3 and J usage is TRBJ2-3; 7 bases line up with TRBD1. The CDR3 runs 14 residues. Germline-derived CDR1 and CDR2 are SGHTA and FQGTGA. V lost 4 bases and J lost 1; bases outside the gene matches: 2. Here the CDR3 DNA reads TGTGCCAGCAGCTCCGGACAGGGCACAGATACGCAGTATTTT. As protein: CASSSGQGTDTQYF.

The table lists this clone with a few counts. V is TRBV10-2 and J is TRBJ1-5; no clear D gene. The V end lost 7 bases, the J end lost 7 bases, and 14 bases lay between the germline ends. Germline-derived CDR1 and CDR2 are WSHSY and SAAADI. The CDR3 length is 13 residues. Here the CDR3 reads CASTSRKEQPQHF. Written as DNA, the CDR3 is TGCGCCAGCACCTCGCGGAAGGAGCAGCCCCAGCATTTT.

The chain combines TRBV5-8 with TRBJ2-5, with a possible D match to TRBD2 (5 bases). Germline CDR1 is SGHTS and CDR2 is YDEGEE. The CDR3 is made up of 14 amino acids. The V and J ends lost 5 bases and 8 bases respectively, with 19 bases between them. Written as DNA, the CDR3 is TGTGCCAGCAGACCCACCCCGGGATCACCTACCCAGTACTTC. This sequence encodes CASRPTPGSPTQYF.

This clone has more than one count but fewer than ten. CDR3 amino acids: CASSPPGQGVTQYF. The CDR3 DNA follows: TGTGCCAGTAGTCCGCCGGGACAGGGGGTGACCCAGTACTTC. This chain links TRBV19 with TRBJ2-5, with TRBD1 matching 11 bases. Per the germline V gene, CDR1 is LNHDA and CDR2 is SQIVND (reference sequence). The CDR3 contains 14 residues. Losses at the gene ends were 5 bases for V and 7 bases for J; bases not matched to a gene: 6.

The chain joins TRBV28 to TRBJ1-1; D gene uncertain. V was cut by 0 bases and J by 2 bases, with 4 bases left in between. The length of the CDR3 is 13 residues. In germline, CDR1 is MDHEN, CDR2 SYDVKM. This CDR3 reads CASSLWRNTEAFF. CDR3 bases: TGTGCCAGCAGTTTATGGAGAAACACTGAAGCTTTCTTT.

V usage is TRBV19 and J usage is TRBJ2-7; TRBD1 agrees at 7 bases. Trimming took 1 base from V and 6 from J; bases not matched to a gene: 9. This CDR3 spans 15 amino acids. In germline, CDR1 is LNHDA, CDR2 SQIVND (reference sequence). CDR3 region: CASSIGLTGMGEQYF. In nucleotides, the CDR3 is TGTGCCAGTAGTATAGGGCTGACAGGGATGGGCGAGCAGTACTTC.

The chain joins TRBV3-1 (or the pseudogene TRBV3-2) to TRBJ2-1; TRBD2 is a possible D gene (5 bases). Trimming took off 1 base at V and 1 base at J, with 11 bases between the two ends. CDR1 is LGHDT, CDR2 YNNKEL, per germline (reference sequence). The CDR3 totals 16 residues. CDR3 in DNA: TGTGCCAGCAGCCAAGGTACGGGGAATTCCTACAATGAGCAGTTCTTC. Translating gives CASSQGTGNSYNEQFF.

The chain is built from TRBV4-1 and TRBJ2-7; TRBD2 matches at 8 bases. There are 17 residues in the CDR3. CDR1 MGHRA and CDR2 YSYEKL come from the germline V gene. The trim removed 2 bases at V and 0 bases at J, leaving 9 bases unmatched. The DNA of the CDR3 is TGCGCCAGCAGCCAAACCCCCCTCGGGGGGGACTCCTACGAGCAGTACTTC. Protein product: CASSQTPLGGDSYEQYF.

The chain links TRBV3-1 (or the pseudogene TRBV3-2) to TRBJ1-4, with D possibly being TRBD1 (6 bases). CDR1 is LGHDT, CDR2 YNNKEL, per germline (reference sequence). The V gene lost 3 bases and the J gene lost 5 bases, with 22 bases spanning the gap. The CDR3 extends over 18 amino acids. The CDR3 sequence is CASSHLPGAGRGNEKLFF. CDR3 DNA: TGTGCCAGCAGCCATTTGCCAGGGGCAGGGAGGGGGAATGAAAAACTGTTTTTT.

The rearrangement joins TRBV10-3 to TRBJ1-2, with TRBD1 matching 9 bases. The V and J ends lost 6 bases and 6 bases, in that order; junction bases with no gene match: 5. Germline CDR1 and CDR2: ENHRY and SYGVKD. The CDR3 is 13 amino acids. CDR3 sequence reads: CAISKDRGDGYTF. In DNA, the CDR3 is TGTGCCATCAGCAAGGACAGGGGAGATGGCTACACCTTC.

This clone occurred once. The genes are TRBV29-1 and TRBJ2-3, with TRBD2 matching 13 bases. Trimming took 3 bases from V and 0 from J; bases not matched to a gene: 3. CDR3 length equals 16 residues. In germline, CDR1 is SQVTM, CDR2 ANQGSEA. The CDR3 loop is CSVEGTSGESTDTQYF. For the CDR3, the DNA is TGCAGCGTTGAGGGGACTAGCGGGGAGAGCACAGATACGCAGTATTTT.

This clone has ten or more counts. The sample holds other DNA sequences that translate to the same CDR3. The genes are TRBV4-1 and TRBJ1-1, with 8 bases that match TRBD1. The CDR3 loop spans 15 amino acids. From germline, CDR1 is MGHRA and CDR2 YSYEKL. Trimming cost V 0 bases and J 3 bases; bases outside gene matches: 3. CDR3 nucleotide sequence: TGCGCCAGCAGCCAAGAGGTGACAGGGGACACTGAAGCTTTCTTT. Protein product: CASSQEVTGDTEAFF.

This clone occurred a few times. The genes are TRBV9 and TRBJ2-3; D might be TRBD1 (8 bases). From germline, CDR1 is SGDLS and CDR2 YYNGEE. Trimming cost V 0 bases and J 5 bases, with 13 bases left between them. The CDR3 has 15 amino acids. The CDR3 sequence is CASSVENRGGDTQYF. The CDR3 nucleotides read TGTGCCAGCAGCGTAGAGAACAGGGGGGGAGATACGCAGTATTTT.

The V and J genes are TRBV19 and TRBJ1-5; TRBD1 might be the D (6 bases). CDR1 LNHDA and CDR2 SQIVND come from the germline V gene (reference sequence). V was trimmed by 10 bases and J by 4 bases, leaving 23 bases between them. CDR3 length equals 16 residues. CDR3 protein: CATQGLTGMGNQPQHF. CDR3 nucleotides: TGTGCCACCCAGGGCCTTACAGGGATGGGTAATCAGCCCCAGCATTTT.

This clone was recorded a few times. The CDR3 region is CASIETAYEQYF. The DNA for the CDR3 is TGTGCCAGCATCGAGACAGCCTACGAGCAGTACTTC. The J gene is TRBJ2-7, the V gene TRBV2; D might be TRBD1 (5 bases). The V gene's germline CDR1 is SNHLY and CDR2 FYNNEI. The length of the CDR3 is 12 residues. Trimming removed 7 bases from V and 2 bases from J, with 9 bases in between. The whole variable domain, filled in from reference TRBV2 and TRBJ2-7, reads EPEVTQTPSHQVTQMGQEVILRCVPISNHLYFYWYRQILGQKVEFLVSFYNNEISEKSEIFDDQFSVERPDGSNFTLKIRSTKLEDSAMYFCASIETAYEQYFGPGTRLTVT.

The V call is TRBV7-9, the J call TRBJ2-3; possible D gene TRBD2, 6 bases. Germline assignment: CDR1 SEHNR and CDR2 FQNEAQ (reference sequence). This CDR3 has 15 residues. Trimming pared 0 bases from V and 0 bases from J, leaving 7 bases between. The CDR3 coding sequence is TGTGCCAGCAGCTTAGCTAGCGGTAGCACAGATACGCAGTATTTT. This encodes CASSLASGSTDTQYF.